This section outlines one T cell receptor (beta chain) sequence together with its context. Measured with immunoSEQ multiplex PCR; TCRdb has only the in-frame clones, and not every one. The sample gives 300,000 to 400,000 clones, over 70% of which show up once; under 6% is in the top ten. This sample was taken from a study of blood T cell repertoires in COVID-19. Study at large: Sites across the United States, Italy and Spain contributed samples from acute and convalescent COVID-19.

The V segment lost 0 bases and the J segment 0 bases; nucleotides outside the gene matches: 9. Per the germline V gene, CDR1 is LGHDT and CDR2 is YNNKEL (reference sequence). The CDR3 spans 19 residues. Resolution of symptoms, clearance, or two negative PCRs was present in recovered Cohort 3 donors. This clonotype originated in a man aged 25 to 45 who had recovered from COVID-19. Specimen: PBMCs or T cells enriched from blood (not recorded which). The chain links TRBV3-1 (or the pseudogene TRBV3-2) to TRBJ1-5; 9 bases are shared with TRBD1. Here the CDR3 reads CASSQDSGTGPYSNQPQHF. DNA of the CDR3: TGTGCCAGCAGCCAAGATTCAGGGACAGGGCCATATAGCAATCAGCCCCAGCATTTT.